This T cell receptor beta chain stems from a study of metastatic and nonmetastatic thyroid tumors. Among the patients, none had received any treatment before thyroid surgery. TCRdb reprocessed the PCR reads using MiXCR. The sample carries 100,000 or so clones, 14% to 15% recorded once. V was clipped by 0 bases and J by 6 bases, with 15 bases between them. CDR1 SGDLS and CDR2 YYNGEE come from the germline V gene. The length of the CDR3 is 16 residues. V is TRBV9 and J is TRBJ2-2; no reliable D call. Sequenced input: blood. The source is a female donor with papillary thyroid cancer or a benign thyroid nodule (not recorded which). Some clones in this sample may be carry-over from other donors' samples. The CDR3 region is CASSVGSRPVPGELFF. CDR3 coding DNA: TGTGCCAGCAGCGTAGGCAGTAGACCGGTTCCCGGGGAGCTGTTTTTT.